This T cell receptor beta chain was captured by sequencing in a study of identical twins. About this clonotype: Its antigen is not known.

CDR3 size: 17 residues. Germline assignment: CDR1 LGHDT and CDR2 YNNKEL (reference sequence). Deletions cut 4 bases from V and 1 base from J, with 19 bases between. Notes on the study in general: Conclusions relied on cross-sectional statistical analysis, not following the same donors.

TCRdb analysed the 5' RACE reads with MiXCR anew, one entry per CDR3 protein. The sample includes 200,000 to 250,000 distinct CDR3 sequences, more than 9.5% of them seen just once. The same specimen was also included in a second study, on yellow fever vaccine responses in identical twins.

The genes are TRBV3-1 and TRBJ1-1, with D perhaps matching TRBD1 (6 bases). The receptor was derived from a woman aged 18-29 years in good health. The specimen was memory (CD45RO+) T cells sorted from blood. CDR3 nucleotides: TGTGCCAGCAGCCGACGATTGACAGGTCGGGGGAACACTGAAGCTTTCTTT. This encodes CASSRRLTGRGNTEAFF.